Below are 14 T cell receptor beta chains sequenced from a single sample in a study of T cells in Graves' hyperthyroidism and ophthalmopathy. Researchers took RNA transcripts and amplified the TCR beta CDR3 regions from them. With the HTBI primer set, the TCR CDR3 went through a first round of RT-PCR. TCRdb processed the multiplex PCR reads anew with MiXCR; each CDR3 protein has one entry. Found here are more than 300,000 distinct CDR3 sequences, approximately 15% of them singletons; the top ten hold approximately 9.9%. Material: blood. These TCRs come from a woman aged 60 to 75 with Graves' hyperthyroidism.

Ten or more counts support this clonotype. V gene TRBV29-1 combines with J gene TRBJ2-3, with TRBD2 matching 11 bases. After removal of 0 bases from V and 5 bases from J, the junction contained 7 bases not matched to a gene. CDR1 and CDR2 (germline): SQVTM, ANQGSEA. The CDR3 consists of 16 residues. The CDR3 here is CSVEDILAGGIDTQYF. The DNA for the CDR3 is TGCAGCGTTGAAGATATCCTAGCGGGAGGTATAGATACGCAGTATTTT.

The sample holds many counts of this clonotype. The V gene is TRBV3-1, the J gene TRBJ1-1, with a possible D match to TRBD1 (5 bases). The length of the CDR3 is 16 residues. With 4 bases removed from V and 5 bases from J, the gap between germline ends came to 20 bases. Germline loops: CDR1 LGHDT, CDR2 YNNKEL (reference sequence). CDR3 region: CASSPTPQGWGTEAFF. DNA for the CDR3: TGTGCCAGCAGCCCAACCCCTCAAGGATGGGGGACTGAAGCTTTCTTT.

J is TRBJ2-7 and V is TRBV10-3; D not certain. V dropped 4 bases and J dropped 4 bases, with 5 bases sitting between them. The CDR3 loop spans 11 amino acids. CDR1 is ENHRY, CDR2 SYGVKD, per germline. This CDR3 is CAISGGYEQYF. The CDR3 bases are TGTGCCATCAGTGGGGGTTACGAGCAGTACTTC.

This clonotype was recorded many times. The CDR3 nucleotides read TGTGCCAGCTCACAATCAGGGGCATTGAGCTCCTACGAGCAGTACTTC. It specifies CASSQSGALSSYEQYF. This chain connects TRBV18 to TRBJ2-7; D possibly corresponds to TRBD1 (6 bases). Germline CDR1 reads KGHSH; CDR2 reads LQKENI. V lost 4 bases, J lost 0 bases, and 16 bases lay in between. The CDR3 has 16 residues.

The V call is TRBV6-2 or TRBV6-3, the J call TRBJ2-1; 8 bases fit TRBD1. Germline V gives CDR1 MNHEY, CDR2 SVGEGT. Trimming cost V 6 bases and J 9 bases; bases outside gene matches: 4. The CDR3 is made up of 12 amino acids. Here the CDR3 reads CASRRTGPEQFF. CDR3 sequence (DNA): TGTGCCAGCAGACGGACAGGGCCTGAGCAGTTCTTC.

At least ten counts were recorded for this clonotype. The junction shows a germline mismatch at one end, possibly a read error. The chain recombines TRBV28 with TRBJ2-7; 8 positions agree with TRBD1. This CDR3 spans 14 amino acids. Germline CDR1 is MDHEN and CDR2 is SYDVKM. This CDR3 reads CTSSPRTGRYEQYF. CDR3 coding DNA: TGTACCAGCAGTCCCCGGACAGGGAGGTACGAGCAGTACTTC. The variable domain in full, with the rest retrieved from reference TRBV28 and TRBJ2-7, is DVKVTQSSRYLVKRTGEKVFLECVQDMDHENMFWYRQDPGLGLRLIYFSYDVKMKEKGDIPEGYSVSREKKERFSLILESASTNQTSMYLCTSSPRTGRYEQYFGPGTRLTVT.

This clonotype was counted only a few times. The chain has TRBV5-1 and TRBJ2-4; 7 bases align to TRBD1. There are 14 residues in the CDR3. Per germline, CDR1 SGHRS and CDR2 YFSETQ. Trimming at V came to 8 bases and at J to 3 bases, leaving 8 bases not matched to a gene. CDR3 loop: CASATDRDKNIQYF. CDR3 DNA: TGCGCCAGTGCGACCGACAGGGACAAAAACATTCAGTACTTC.

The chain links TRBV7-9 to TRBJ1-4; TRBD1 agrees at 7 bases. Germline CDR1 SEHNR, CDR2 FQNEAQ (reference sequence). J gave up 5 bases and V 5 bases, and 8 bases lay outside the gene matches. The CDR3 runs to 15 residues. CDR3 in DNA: TGTGCCAGCAGCCTTCAAGGGGGCAGGAATGAAAAACTGTTTTTT. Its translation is CASSLQGGRNEKLFF. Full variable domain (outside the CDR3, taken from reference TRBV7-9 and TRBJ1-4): DTGVSQNPRHKITKRGQNVTFRCDPISEHNRLYWYRQTLGQGPEFLTYFQNEAQLEKSRLLSDRFSAERPKGSFSTLEIQRTEQGDSAMYLCASSLQGGRNEKLFFGSGTQLSVL.

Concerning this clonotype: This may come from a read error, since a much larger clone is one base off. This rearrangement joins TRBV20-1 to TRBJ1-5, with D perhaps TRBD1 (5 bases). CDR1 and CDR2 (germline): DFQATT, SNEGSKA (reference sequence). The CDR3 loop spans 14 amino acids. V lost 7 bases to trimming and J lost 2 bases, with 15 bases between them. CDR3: CSVTSQGGNQPQHF. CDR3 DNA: TGCAGTGTTACCAGCCAAGGGGGCAATCAGCCCCAGCATTTT.

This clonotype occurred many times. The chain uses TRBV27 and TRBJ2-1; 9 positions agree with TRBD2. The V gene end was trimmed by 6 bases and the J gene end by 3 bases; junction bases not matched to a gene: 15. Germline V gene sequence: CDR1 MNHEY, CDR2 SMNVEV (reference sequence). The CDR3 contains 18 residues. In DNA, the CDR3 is TGTGCCAGCAGGGGCCTTGAGGCGGGAGGGGGGTACTACAATGAGCAGTTCTTC. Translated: CASRGLEAGGGYYNEQFF.

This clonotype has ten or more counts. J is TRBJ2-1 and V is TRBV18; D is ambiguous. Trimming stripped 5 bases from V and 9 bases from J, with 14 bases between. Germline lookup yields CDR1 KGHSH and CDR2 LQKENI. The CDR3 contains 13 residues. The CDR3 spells CASSGDPGGEQFF. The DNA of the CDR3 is TGTGCCAGCTCAGGTGACCCAGGCGGTGAGCAGTTCTTC.

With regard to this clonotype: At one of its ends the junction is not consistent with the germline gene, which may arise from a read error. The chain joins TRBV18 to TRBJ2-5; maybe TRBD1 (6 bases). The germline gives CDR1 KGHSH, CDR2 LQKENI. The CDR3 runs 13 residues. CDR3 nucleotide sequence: TGTGCCAGCCCACCACAGGGAGCCGAGACCCAGTACTTC. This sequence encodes CASPPQGAETQYF. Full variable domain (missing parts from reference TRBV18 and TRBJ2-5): NAGVMQNPRHLVRRRGQEARLRCSPMKGHSHVYWYRQLPEEGLKFMVYLQKENIIDESGMPKERFSAEFPKEGPSILRIQQVVRGDSAAYFCASPPQGAETQYFGPGTRLLVL.

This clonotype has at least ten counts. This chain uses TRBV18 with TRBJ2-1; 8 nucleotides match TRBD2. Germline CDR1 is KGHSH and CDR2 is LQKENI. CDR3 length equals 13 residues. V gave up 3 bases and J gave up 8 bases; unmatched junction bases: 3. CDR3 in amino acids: CASSPGTRDEQFF. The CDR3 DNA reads TGTGCCAGCTCACCGGGGACTAGGGATGAGCAGTTCTTC. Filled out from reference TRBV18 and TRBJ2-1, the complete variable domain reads NAGVMQNPRHLVRRRGQEARLRCSPMKGHSHVYWYRQLPEEGLKFMVYLQKENIIDESGMPKERFSAEFPKEGPSILRIQQVVRGDSAAYFCASSPGTRDEQFFGPGTRLTVL.

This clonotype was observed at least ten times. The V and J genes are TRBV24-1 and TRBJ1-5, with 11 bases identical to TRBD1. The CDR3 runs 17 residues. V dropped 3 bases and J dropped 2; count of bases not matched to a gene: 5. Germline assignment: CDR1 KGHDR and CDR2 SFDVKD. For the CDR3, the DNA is TGTGCCACCAGTGATCGGACAGGGGGCCTTGGCAATCAGCCCCAGCATTTT. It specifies CATSDRTGGLGNQPQHF.